These 12 T cell receptor beta chains were all obtained from the same sample, sequenced in a study of blood T cell repertoires in COVID-19. TCRdb keeps only in-frame clones here, not all; method: immunoSEQ multiplex PCR. The table has 200,000 or so clones, about 85% seen once. Sequencing input: peripheral blood. These receptors were collected from a man aged 70 or older with acute or convalescent COVID-19.

The chain carries TRBV28 and TRBJ2-7; a weak D match, TRBD2 (5 bases). V gave up 2 bases and J gave up 4 bases, with 12 bases separating them. CDR1 is MDHEN and CDR2 is SYDVKM in the germline V gene. The CDR3 contains 14 residues. The CDR3 reads CASSLSLQRYEQYF. CDR3 coding DNA: TGTGCCAGCAGTTTAAGTCTACAGCGGTACGAGCAGTACTTC.

The V and J genes are TRBV6-5 and TRBJ2-1; tentative D call: TRBD2 (6 bases). The CDR3 consists of 14 residues. The V gene's germline CDR1 is MNHEY and CDR2 SVGAGI. V was clipped by 6 bases and J by 7 bases, with 16 bases between them. The chain's CDR3 is CASSSLKRVNEQFF. The CDR3 bases are TGTGCCAGCAGCTCCCTGAAGCGGGTTAATGAGCAGTTCTTC.

The rearrangement joins TRBV7-2 to TRBJ2-7; 7 bases agree with TRBD1. The CDR3 contains 14 residues. With 5 bases clipped from V and 4 bases from J, the junction kept 8 bases outside the gene matches. CDR1 is SGHTA and CDR2 is FQGNSA in the germline V gene. The CDR3 nucleotides read TGTGCCAGCAGCCCCGTCGAGGGGGCGTACGAGCAGTACTTC. Amino acids: CASSPVEGAYEQYF.

This chain connects TRBV4-2 to TRBJ2-1; 9 bases match TRBD1. Germline V gene sequence: CDR1 LGHNA, CDR2 YNFKEQ. The CDR3 is made up of 15 amino acids. With V trimmed by 6 bases and J by 8 bases, 11 bases remained unmatched. The CDR3 loop is CASRNTGQGIDEQFF. CDR3 in DNA: TGTGCCAGCAGGAATACGGGACAGGGTATCGATGAGCAGTTCTTC.

The rearrangement joins TRBV3-1 (or the pseudogene TRBV3-2) to TRBJ2-3; 10 nucleotides agree with TRBD2. This CDR3 is built from 16 residues. Losses at the gene ends were 4 bases for V and 2 bases for J; bases not matched to a gene: 6. Germline V gene lookup returns CDR1 LGHDT and CDR2 YNNKEL (reference sequence). CDR3 amino acids: CASSRLGLADTDTQYF. The DNA of the CDR3 is TGTGCCAGCAGCCGTCTCGGACTAGCGGACACAGATACGCAGTATTTT.

The chain links TRBV11-2 to TRBJ1-3; tentatively, D is TRBD1 (6 bases). CDR1 is SGHAT and CDR2 is FQNNGV in the germline V gene. Deletions cut 6 bases from V and 2 bases from J, with 11 bases between. The length of the CDR3 is 14 residues. This CDR3 is CASRTGIAGNTIYF. CDR3 nucleotides: TGTGCCAGCAGAACAGGGATAGCTGGAAACACCATATATTTT.

The V and J genes are TRBV12-5 and TRBJ1-5; a weak D match, TRBD1 (5 bases). With 3 bases removed from V and 4 bases from J, the gap between germline ends came to 10 bases. The length of the CDR3 is 14 residues. Per germline, CDR1 LGHNT and CDR2 FRNRAP. The CDR3 loop is CASGLREGNQPQHF. In nucleotides, the CDR3 is TGTGCTAGTGGTTTAAGGGAGGGGAATCAGCCCCAGCATTTT.

CDR3 in DNA: TGTGCCAGCAGCACGAGATGGAGTGAGCAGTTCTTC. Translation gives CASSTRWSEQFF. The chain couples TRBV28 to TRBJ2-1; no firm D call. The CDR3 contains 12 residues. The V end was cut by 6 bases, the J end by 9 bases, with 12 bases between. CDR1 and CDR2 (germline): MDHEN, SYDVKM.

This clone was observed once. The V call is TRBV9, the J call TRBJ1-4; D remains ambiguous. Trimming took off 0 bases at V and 8 bases at J, with 14 bases between the two ends. The CDR3 extends over 15 amino acids. Germline values: CDR1 SGDLS, CDR2 YYNGEE. Here the CDR3 reads CASSVGAGSGEKLFF. CDR3 nucleotide sequence: TGTGCCAGCAGCGTAGGGGCGGGATCGGGAGAAAAACTGTTTTTT.

This clone was found a few times. The genes are TRBV9 and TRBJ2-3, with 7 bases fitting TRBD2. V lost 6 bases and J lost 2; bases outside the gene matches: 6. CDR1 and CDR2 from the germline V gene are SGDLS and YYNGEE. The CDR3 runs 14 residues. CDR3 DNA: TGTGCCAGCACCCCTGGGGACTACACAGATACGCAGTATTTT. Translating it yields CASTPGDYTDTQYF. The entire variable domain, with the rest obtained from reference TRBV9 and TRBJ2-3, is as follows: DSGVTQTPKHLITATGQRVTLRCSPRSGDLSVYWYQQSLDQGLQFLIQYYNGEERAKGNILERFSAQQFPDLHSELNLSSLELGDSALYFCASTPGDYTDTQYFGPGTRLTVL.

The chain recombines TRBV19 with TRBJ2-1, with 7 bases matching TRBD2. The CDR3 is 14 amino acids. Per germline, CDR1 LNHDA and CDR2 SQIVND (reference sequence). The V segment lost 1 base and the J segment 5 bases; nucleotides outside the gene matches: 2. The CDR3 region is CASSIAGTNNEQFF. CDR3 in DNA: TGTGCCAGTAGTATAGCTGGGACTAACAATGAGCAGTTCTTC. Supplemented by reference TRBV19 and TRBJ2-1, the full variable domain reads DGGITQSPKYLFRKEGQNVTLSCEQNLNHDAMYWYRQDPGQGLRLIYYSQIVNDFQKGDIAEGYSVSREKKESFPLTVTSAQKNPTAFYLCASSIAGTNNEQFFGPGTRLTVL.

This chain links TRBV3-1 (or the pseudogene TRBV3-2) with TRBJ1-2, with 7 bases aligning to TRBD1. Losses at the gene ends were 1 base for V and 8 bases for J; bases not matched to a gene: 13. Germline V lookup: CDR1 LGHDT, CDR2 YNNKEL (reference sequence). The CDR3 runs 16 residues. In nucleotides, the CDR3 is TGTGCCAGCAGCCAAGCTCGAGCAGACAGGGTTAAAGGCTACACCTTC. This sequence encodes CASSQARADRVKGYTF.